The entry that follows covers one T cell receptor (beta chain) sequence. Its target is not known. At one of its ends the junction is not consistent with the germline gene, which may arise from a read error. Per germline, CDR1 SGHAT and CDR2 FQNNGV. The CDR3 extends over 13 amino acids. RNA was extracted from bulk tissue without any cell sorting. More than 3 cm separated this lung sample from the edge of the tumor. This sample was included in a study of tumor and adjacent non-tumor tissue in lung cancer. Overall study context: There were some 12 adenocarcinoma, 2 squamous cell carcinoma and 1 small cell lung cancer cases. Each sample yielded some 4 million productive TCRbeta reads on average.

The library came from three nested PCR rounds adapted from ARM-PCR protocols. TCRdb reanalysed the multiplex PCR reads using MiXCR and keeps one entry per CDR3 protein. The sample records roughly 75,000 distinct CDR3 sequences, 70% to 90% being singletons. Findings of the study overall: Normal lung showed higher cumulative top 100 clone frequency than tumor.

The chain employs TRBV11-2 and TRBJ2-5; tentative D call: TRBD2 (5 bases). The sequence was obtained from a man aged 55 to 69 with non-small cell lung cancer. The sequenced sample was distant non-tumor lung tissue. In nucleotides, the CDR3 is TGTGCCACCAGCTATACACGGGAAGTGACCCAGTACTTC. Its protein product is CATSYTREVTQYF.